The T cell receptor beta chain under discussion was sequenced for a study of low-dose radiotherapy and immunotherapy resistance in tumors. Study background: While receiving nivolumab 240 mg every two weeks, patients also received ipilimumab 1 mg/kg every six weeks, both intravenously.

The CDR3 extends over 16 amino acids. V lost 1 base and J lost 0, with 11 bases in between. The V gene's germline CDR1 is MGHRA and CDR2 YSYEKL. Documented time point: before trial treatment. Covering alpha and beta chains, TRAV- and TRBV-specific primers were used for the first-strand cDNA. A roughly 19-cycle PCR with a constant-region primer and V-primer adapter amplified TCRs. Using its own MiXCR run on the reads, TCRdb lists one record per CDR3 protein. The sample contains tens of thousands of distinct CDR3 sequences, 9% to 9.5% of which appear only once. This clonotype was counted many times. This chain connects TRBV4-1 to TRBJ2-3, with D uncertain. Here the sequenced sample was PBMCs, taken before treatment. The clonotype originates from a male donor with prostate cancer. The CDR3 spells CASSQVNLISTDTQYF. CDR3 coding DNA: TGCGCCAGCAGCCAAGTCAACCTAATTAGCACAGATACGCAGTATTTT.